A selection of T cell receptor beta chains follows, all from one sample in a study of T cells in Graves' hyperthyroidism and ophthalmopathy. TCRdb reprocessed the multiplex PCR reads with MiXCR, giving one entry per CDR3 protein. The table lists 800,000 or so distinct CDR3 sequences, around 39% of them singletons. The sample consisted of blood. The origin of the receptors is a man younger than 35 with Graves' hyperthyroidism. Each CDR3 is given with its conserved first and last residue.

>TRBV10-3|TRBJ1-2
CAITSGQAGYTF
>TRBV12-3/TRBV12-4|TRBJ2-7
CASSFPPPVGGEQYF
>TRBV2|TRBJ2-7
CASREGQGYEQYF
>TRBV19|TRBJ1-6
CASTIGGRSYNSSLHF
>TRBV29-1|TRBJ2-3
CSVDRGTDTQYF
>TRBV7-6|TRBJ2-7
CASSLTRSYEQYF
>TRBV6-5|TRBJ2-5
CASSFQRGETQYF
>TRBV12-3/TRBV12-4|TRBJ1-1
CASRRGQGGTEAFF
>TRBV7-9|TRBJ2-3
CASSPSPGTVYTDTQYF
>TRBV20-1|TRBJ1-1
CSASLRGGLRPEAFF
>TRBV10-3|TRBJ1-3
CAIRSLSGNTIYF
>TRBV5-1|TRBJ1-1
CASSLGWSEGAFF
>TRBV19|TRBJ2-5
CASSTLYQETQHF
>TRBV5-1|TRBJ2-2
CASSSGDRVDTGELFF
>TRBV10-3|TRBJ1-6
CATVQGANSPLHF
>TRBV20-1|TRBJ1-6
CSAREDGGNNSPLHF
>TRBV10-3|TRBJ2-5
CASSGTQYF
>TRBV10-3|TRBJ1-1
CAIKASMNTEAFF
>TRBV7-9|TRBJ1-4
CASSFGTGDEKLFF
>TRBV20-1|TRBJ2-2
CSARGGSPMDTGELFF
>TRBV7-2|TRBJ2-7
CASSPGDISYEQYF
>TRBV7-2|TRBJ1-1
CASSLLGTSYMNTEAFF
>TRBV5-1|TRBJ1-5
CASSREPNQPQHF
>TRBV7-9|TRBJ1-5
CASSSEDRGGQPQHF
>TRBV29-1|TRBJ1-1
CSLVGVGNTEAFF
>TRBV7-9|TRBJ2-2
CASTRTGPGELFF
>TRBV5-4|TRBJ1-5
CASSSSRPGQPQHF
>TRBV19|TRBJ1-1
CASSRVGQGAANEAFF
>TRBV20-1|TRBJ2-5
CSATPPRVSGETQYF